This T cell receptor beta chain was recorded in a study of beta chain features in type 1 diabetes. At the level of the study: There was similarity between patients and healthy donors in age, gender and cell yields.

The germline V gene encodes CDR1 MDHEN and CDR2 SYDVKM. This CDR3 spans 14 amino acids. The V and J ends lost 7 bases and 3 bases respectively, with 15 bases between them. Study-level points and caveats: Within each of all four CD4+ subsets, Type 1 diabetes patients had TCRB CDR3s that were moderately but significantly shorter.

The whole isolated RNA underwent reverse transcription, so sequencing captured expressed TCRB transcripts. Profiling relied on immunoSEQ multiplex PCR, and the TCRdb table lists in-frame clones only, not all of them. The top ten hold approximately 0.022% of the sample, which has about 740,000 clones, around 15% seen once. Comments on this clone: Its matching antigen is unknown.

The sequenced sample consisted of naive CD4+ T cells from blood. The genes are TRBV28 and TRBJ1-2; D not resolved. The receptor was isolated from a man younger than 35 with type 1 diabetes. The CDR3, as DNA: TGTGCCAGCATCGGCAGGCCCACCCACTATGGCTACACCTTC. This codes for CASIGRPTHYGYTF.